One sample yielded the 4 T cell receptor beta chains listed below, sequenced in a study of cytomegalovirus exposure and HLA in healthy donors. PCR was performed using 60 Vbeta and 13 Jbeta primers. Only in-frame clones appear in the TCRdb table, and some are missing; sequencing was by immunoSEQ multiplex PCR. The sample shows over 100,000 clones, about 60% of them seen only once. Sequencing was carried out using PBMCs. These receptors were collected from a woman in her 30s in good health and CMV-seronegative.

This chain joins TRBV2 and TRBJ2-7; D gene uncertain. The CDR3 loop spans 12 amino acids. V dropped 1 base and J dropped 4 bases, with 5 bases sitting between them. Looked up from germline, CDR1 is SNHLY and CDR2 is FYNNEI. Written as DNA, the CDR3 is TGTGCCAGCAGTGAAGACAGATACGAGCAGTACTTC. It codes for CASSEDRYEQYF.

The V call is TRBV5-1, the J call TRBJ2-7; D is possibly TRBD2 (6 bases). V was trimmed by 4 bases and J by 1 base, leaving 12 bases between them. Germline V CDR1 and CDR2: SGHRS, YFSETQ. The CDR3 has 14 amino acids. The CDR3 DNA reads TGCGCCAGCAGCCCGGGAGCCCCTTCCTACGAGCAGTACTTC. As protein: CASSPGAPSYEQYF.

The chain combines TRBV7-3 with TRBJ2-1; TRBD2 agrees at 7 bases. The J segment lost 9 bases and the V segment lost 5 bases, leaving 13 bases of the junction unmatched. This CDR3 has 15 amino acids. The germline gives CDR1 SGHTA, CDR2 FQGTGA. CDR3 coding DNA: TGTGCCAGCAGCCCCCGGACTAGTCCCAATGGTGAGCAGTTCTTC. This sequence encodes CASSPRTSPNGEQFF.

This chain joins TRBV7-9 and TRBJ1-1, with D uncertain. Germline V gene lookup returns CDR1 SEHNR and CDR2 FQNEAQ (reference sequence). The CDR3 length is 14 residues. The V end was cut by 4 bases, the J end by 11 bases, with 20 bases between. This chain's CDR3 is CASSSSNRGFSAFF. CDR3 DNA sequence: TGTGCCAGCAGCTCTTCGAACAGAGGGTTTTCGGCTTTCTTT.